A selection of T cell receptor beta chains follows, all from one sample in a study of read filtering for tumor transcriptome and immune sequencing. TCRdb re-called the reads through MiXCR, storing one row per CDR3 protein. The sample lists tens of thousands of distinct CDR3 sequences, 20% to 25% occurring once. Sequenced: a population of CD138-negative cells sorted from bone marrow. The origin of the receptors is a donor over 35 with multiple myeloma. The CDR3 runs from the conserved cysteine through the conserved F or W. Fields, in order: CDR3 protein, CDR3 DNA, clone size, V gene, D gene, J gene. D genes are given only for firm matches. The size entry is marked missing in some rows and otherwise reads once, few, many or a size class.

CASSSSIGGYEQYF TGTGCCAGCAGTTCCTCTATCGGGGGCTACGAGCAGTACTTC many TRBV27 . TRBJ2-7
CATSDPGLAGTDTQYF TGTGCCACCAGTGATCCGGGACTAGCGGGAACAGATACGCAGTATTTT . TRBV24-1 TRBD2 TRBJ2-3
CAISGGALSYEQFF TGTGCCATCAGCGGGGGGGCCCTTTCCTATGAGCAGTTCTTC many TRBV7-9 TRBD2 TRBJ2-1
CASSEGDEKLFF TGTGCCAGCAGCGAAGGAGATGAAAAACTGTTTTTT . TRBV9 . TRBJ1-4
CASIRQGSMFF TGTGCCAGCATTCGCCAGGGGTCCATGTTCTTC many TRBV28 . TRBJ2-1
CSVQTSGGARTEQFF TGCAGTGTACAGACTAGCGGGGGGGCCAGGACCGAGCAGTTCTTC many TRBV20-1 TRBD2 TRBJ2-1
CASSSTRYEDEQFF TGTGCCAGCAGCTCCACGAGATATGAGGATGAGCAGTTCTTC many TRBV7-9 . TRBJ2-1
CAISSGTYEQYF TGTGCCATCAGCTCCGGGACTTACGAGCAGTACTTC many TRBV10-3 . TRBJ2-7
CASSEAPGLNQPQHF TGTGCCAGCAGTGAAGCCCCAGGGCTTAATCAGCCCCAGCATTTT . TRBV6-1 . TRBJ1-5
CATRFGGFYGYTF TGTGCCACCCGATTTGGGGGGTTCTATGGCTACACCTTC many TRBV28 . TRBJ1-2
CASSLNGQARTDTQYF TGCGCCAGCAGCTTGAACGGACAGGCCCGCACAGATACGCAGTATTTT . TRBV5-1 TRBD1 TRBJ2-3
CASSGAGAEWDTEAFF TGTGCCAGCAGCGGCGCGGGGGCGGAGTGGGACACTGAAGCTTTCTTT many TRBV28 . TRBJ1-1
CASSPQSATETQYF TGTGCCAGCAGTCCCCAATCAGCTACAGAGACCCAGTACTTC many TRBV28 . TRBJ2-5
CASSRSGGIYEKLFF TGTGCCAGCAGCAGAAGTGGGGGGATTTATGAAAAACTGTTTTTT many TRBV9 . TRBJ1-4
CASSARAVATVAGGPYEQYF TGCGCCAGCAGCGCCCGTGCCGTGGCGACCGTAGCGGGAGGGCCCTACGAGCAGTACTTC many TRBV5-1 TRBD2 TRBJ2-7
CASSYTLAGNTGELFF TGTGCCAGCAGTTACACCCTAGCGGGGAACACCGGGGAGCTGTTTTTT many TRBV6-2/TRBV6-3 TRBD2 TRBJ2-2
CAISEPSRAGGFGYTF TGTGCCATCAGTGAGCCCTCTCGGGCTGGGGGATTTGGCTACACCTTC . TRBV10-3 . TRBJ1-2